This T cell receptor beta chain was obtained from a study of cytomegalovirus exposure and HLA in healthy donors. This clone was seen a few times. Its antigen is not known. Using immunoSEQ multiplex PCR, the repertoire was profiled, and TCRdb retains in-frame clones only, with some absent. Of about 400,000 clones detected, 86% appear once; the ten largest clones hold roughly 0.75%. These donors were members of the 120-subject validation cohort, a group separate from the approximately 670-subject first cohort. Germline lookup yields CDR1 DFQATT and CDR2 SNEGSKA (reference sequence). The CDR3 has 10 residues. Trimming cost V 6 bases and J 9 bases, with 11 bases left between them. Study results and caveats: Confirmation in vitro established that three CMV-associated chains were specific for CMV antigens. Rarity marked most TCR sequences, yet some public TCRs occurred in many donors.

The TCR sequence derives from a young woman in good health and CMV-seronegative. The J gene is TRBJ1-1, the V gene TRBV20-1; no clear D gene. What was sequenced was PBMCs. The CDR3 sequence: CSAKDTQAFF. DNA of the CDR3: TGCAGTGCCAAAGATACACAAGCTTTCTTT.